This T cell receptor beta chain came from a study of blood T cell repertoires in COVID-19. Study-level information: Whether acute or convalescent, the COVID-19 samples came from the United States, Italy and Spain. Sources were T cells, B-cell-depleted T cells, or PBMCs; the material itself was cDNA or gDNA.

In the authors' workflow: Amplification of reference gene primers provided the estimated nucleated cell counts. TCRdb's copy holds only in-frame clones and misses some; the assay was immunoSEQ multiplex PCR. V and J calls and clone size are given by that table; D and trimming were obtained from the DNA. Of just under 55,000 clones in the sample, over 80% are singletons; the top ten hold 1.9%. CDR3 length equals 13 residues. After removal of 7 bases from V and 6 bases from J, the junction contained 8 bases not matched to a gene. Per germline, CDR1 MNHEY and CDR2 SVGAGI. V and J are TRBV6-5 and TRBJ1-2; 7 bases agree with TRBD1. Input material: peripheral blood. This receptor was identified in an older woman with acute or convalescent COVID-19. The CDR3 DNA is TGTGCCAGCAAACTGGACAGGCTAGATGGCTACACCTTC. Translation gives CASKLDRLDGYTF.